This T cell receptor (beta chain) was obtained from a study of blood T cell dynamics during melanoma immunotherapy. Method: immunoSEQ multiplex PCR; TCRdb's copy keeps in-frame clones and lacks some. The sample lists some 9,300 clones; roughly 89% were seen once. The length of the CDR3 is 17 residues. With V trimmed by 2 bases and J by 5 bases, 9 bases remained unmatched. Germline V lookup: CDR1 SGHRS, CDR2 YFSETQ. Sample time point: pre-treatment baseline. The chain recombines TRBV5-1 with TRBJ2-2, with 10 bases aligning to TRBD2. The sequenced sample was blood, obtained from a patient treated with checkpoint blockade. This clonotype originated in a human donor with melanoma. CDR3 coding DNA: TGCGCCAGCAGCTTAACCCCTAGCGGGAGTGGAACCGGGGAGCTGTTTTTT. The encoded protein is CASSLTPSGSGTGELFF.